This TCR beta chain was found in a study of blood T cell repertoires in COVID-19. Study details: Material from acute and convalescent COVID-19 was sourced from the United States, Italy and Spain. Sources were T cells, B-cell-depleted T cells, or PBMCs; the material itself was cDNA or gDNA.

From germline, CDR1 is SGHTA and CDR2 FQGNSA. This CDR3 comprises 14 residues. The V and J ends lost 4 bases and 5 bases respectively, with 11 bases between them. In the original processing: The authors estimated nucleated cell counts from reference gene primer amplification. Method: immunoSEQ multiplex PCR; TCRdb's copy keeps in-frame clones and lacks some. The V and J calls and clone size are taken from that table; D and trimming were inferred from the DNA. The table shows more than 95,000 clones, with about 90% occurring only once. The clonotype comes from a human donor in a cohort sampled during active COVID-19. The chain joins TRBV7-2 to TRBJ2-2, with a tentative D call TRBD2 (7 bases). The sample was peripheral blood. Here the CDR3 DNA reads TGTGCCAGCAGCTACAGCGGGACAACCGGGGAGCTGTTTTTT. It codes for CASSYSGTTGELFF.